Given below is one TCR beta chain in context. What it recognizes is unknown. Sample-barcoded 5' priming and a J-beta primer mix drove a second PCR of roughly 6 to 12 cycles. TCRdb called the 5' RACE reads again in MiXCR, with one record for every CDR3 protein. Seen here are around 850,000 distinct CDR3 sequences, around 34% observed once, and the top ten hold 10% to 15%. Trimming shortened V by 0 bases and J by 0 bases, and 8 bases separated the two germline ends. Germline-derived CDR1 and CDR2 are LGHNA and YSLEER. The CDR3 consists of 15 residues. The sample belongs to a study of blood T cells in healthy people across ages. Overall study results and limits: Both higher diversity and more naive CD4+ cells marked long-lived donors when set against aged donors.

The V and J genes are TRBV4-3 and TRBJ2-5; D ambiguous. What was sequenced was blood. This receptor was obtained from a man younger than 35 in good health. This chain's CDR3 is CASSQEHRDQETQYF. CDR3 bases: TGCGCCAGCAGCCAAGAGCATAGGGACCAAGAGACCCAGTACTTC.